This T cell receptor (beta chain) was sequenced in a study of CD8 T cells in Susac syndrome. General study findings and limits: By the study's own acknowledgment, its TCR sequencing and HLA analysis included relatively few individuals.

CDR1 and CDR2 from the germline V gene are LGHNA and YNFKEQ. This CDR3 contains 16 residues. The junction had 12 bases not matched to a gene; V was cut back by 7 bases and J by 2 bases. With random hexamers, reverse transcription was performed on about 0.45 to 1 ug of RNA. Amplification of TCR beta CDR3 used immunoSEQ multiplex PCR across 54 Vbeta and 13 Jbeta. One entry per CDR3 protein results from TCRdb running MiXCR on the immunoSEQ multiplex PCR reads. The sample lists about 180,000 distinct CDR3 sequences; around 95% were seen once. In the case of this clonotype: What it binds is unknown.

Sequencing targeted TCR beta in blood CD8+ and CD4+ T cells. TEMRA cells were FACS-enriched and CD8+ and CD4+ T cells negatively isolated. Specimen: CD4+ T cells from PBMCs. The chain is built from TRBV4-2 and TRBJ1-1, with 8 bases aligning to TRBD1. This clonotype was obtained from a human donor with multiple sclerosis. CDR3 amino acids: CASTRFTGQGNTEAFF. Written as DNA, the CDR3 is TGTGCCAGCACGAGATTCACCGGACAGGGAAACACTGAAGCTTTCTTT.